This T cell receptor (beta chain) derives from a study of cytomegalovirus exposure and HLA in healthy donors. Study-level information: Within the Caucasian-associated ancestry cluster were approximately 77% of the roughly 400 genotyped donors.

The PCR employed 60 Vbeta primers together with 13 Jbeta primers. TCRdb's table, derived via immunoSEQ multiplex PCR, lists solely in-frame clones and lacks some. The sample holds 130,000 or so clones, more than 60% seen once. V lost 4 bases and J 8 bases, leaving 15 bases between the germline ends. Germline V CDR1 and CDR2: SGHVS, FNYEAQ. The CDR3 runs 13 residues. This clone showed up just a few times. The source is a male donor in good health and CMV-seronegative. The chain combines TRBV7-6 with TRBJ2-7, with TRBD1 as a possible D gene (5 bases). Source material: PBMCs. CDR3 residues: CASSSPSGRQQYF. The CDR3 bases are TGTGCCAGCAGCTCTCCCTCAGGGCGGCAGCAGTACTTC.